Listed below are T cell receptor beta chains from one sample, sequenced in a study of T cell responses to AZD1222 COVID-19 vaccine. Generated by immunoSEQ multiplex PCR, the TCRdb table keeps only in-frame clones and is missing some. Among roughly 100,000 clones listed, over 75% were seen once. The starting material was peripheral blood, obtained on day 0 of AZD1222 vaccination. The receptor source for this set is an adult in good health. Each CDR3 is given with its conserved first and last residue. A D gene is named only where the DNA matches it firmly. Where a row states a size, it is once, few, many or the class of an expanded clone; other rows omit it.

D gene: TRBD2
V gene: TRBV6-2/TRBV6-3
J gene: TRBJ2-2
clone size: NA
CDR3 DNA: TGTGCCAGCAGCATGACTAGCGGGAGGGCCCGAGGGGAGCTGTTTTTT
CDR3 protein: CASSMTSGRARGELFF

D gene: NA
V gene: TRBV4-1
J gene: TRBJ1-1
clone size: NA
CDR3 DNA: TGCGCCAGCAGCCAAATCGGACGGATTGAAGCTTTCTTT
CDR3 protein: CASSQIGRIEAFF

D gene: TRBD1
V gene: TRBV5-1
J gene: TRBJ2-1
clone size: NA
CDR3 DNA: TGCGCCAGCAGCTTGCGGGCCTATCGCCGGGACAGGGCGGACAATGAGCAGTTCTTC
CDR3 protein: CASSLRAYRRDRADNEQFF

D gene: NA
V gene: TRBV10-3
J gene: TRBJ1-1
clone size: NA
CDR3 DNA: TGTGCCATCGGGACGAACACTGAAGCTTTCTTT
CDR3 protein: CAIGTNTEAFF

D gene: NA
V gene: TRBV4-3
J gene: TRBJ1-1
clone size: NA
CDR3 DNA: TGCGCCAGCAGCCAAGCTACGTCAGTGAACACTGAAGCTTTCTTT
CDR3 protein: CASSQATSVNTEAFF

D gene: NA
V gene: TRBV7-9
J gene: TRBJ2-7
clone size: NA
CDR3 DNA: TGTGCCAGCAGCTACCTGGGGGGGCCAGAGTACTTC
CDR3 protein: CASSYLGGPEYF

D gene: NA
V gene: TRBV6-5
J gene: TRBJ1-1
clone size: NA
CDR3 DNA: TGTGCCAGCAGTTACTCCCCTTATGAAGCTTTCTTT
CDR3 protein: CASSYSPYEAFF

D gene: TRBD2
V gene: TRBV5-1
J gene: TRBJ2-5
clone size: NA
CDR3 DNA: TGCGCCAGCAGCAAGCTAGCGGGGTCGGGAGAGACCCAGTACTTC
CDR3 protein: CASSKLAGSGETQYF

D gene: NA
V gene: TRBV7-9
J gene: TRBJ2-3
clone size: NA
CDR3 DNA: TGTGCCAGCAGCACCACTGCAGTCCCCACAGATACGCAGTATTTT
CDR3 protein: CASSTTAVPTDTQYF

D gene: TRBD1
V gene: TRBV27
J gene: TRBJ1-2
clone size: NA
CDR3 DNA: TGTGCCAGCAGAAGCCTAAGGACAGGGGCCTATGGCTACACCTTC
CDR3 protein: CASRSLRTGAYGYTF

D gene: NA
V gene: TRBV29-1
J gene: TRBJ2-1
clone size: NA
CDR3 DNA: TGCAGCGTGGGGAAACCGAGCTCCTACAATGAGCAGTTCTTC
CDR3 protein: CSVGKPSSYNEQFF

D gene: NA
V gene: TRBV28
J gene: TRBJ2-7
clone size: NA
CDR3 DNA: TGTGCCAGCACTTCTCGGACGGGCTCCTACGAGCAGTACTTC
CDR3 protein: CASTSRTGSYEQYF

D gene: NA
V gene: TRBV5-6
J gene: TRBJ1-5
clone size: NA
CDR3 DNA: TGTGCCAGCAGCTTAAGCGCTATTAAGAATAAGCCCCAGCATTTT
CDR3 protein: CASSLSAIKNKPQHF

D gene: NA
V gene: TRBV5-5
J gene: TRBJ2-3
clone size: NA
CDR3 DNA: TGTGCCAGCAGCCCGGATCCAAACACAGATACGCAGTATTTT
CDR3 protein: CASSPDPNTDTQYF

D gene: NA
V gene: TRBV19
J gene: TRBJ1-5
clone size: NA
CDR3 DNA: TGTGCCAGTAGTATCCTAGACCATAGCAATCAGCCCCAGCATTTT
CDR3 protein: CASSILDHSNQPQHF

D gene: NA
V gene: TRBV24-1
J gene: TRBJ1-2
clone size: NA
CDR3 DNA: TGTGCCACCAGTGACCCCCGTAAAGCTAACTATGGCTACACCTTC
CDR3 protein: CATSDPRKANYGYTF

D gene: NA
V gene: TRBV27
J gene: TRBJ2-2
clone size: NA
CDR3 DNA: TGTGCCAGCAGGACAGGATGGGCGAACACCGGGGAGCTGTTTTTT
CDR3 protein: CASRTGWANTGELFF

D gene: TRBD1
V gene: TRBV6-2/TRBV6-3
J gene: TRBJ2-2
clone size: NA
CDR3 DNA: TGTGCCAGCAGTCGACAGGGACCGAACACCGGGGAGCTGTTTTTT
CDR3 protein: CASSRQGPNTGELFF

D gene: NA
V gene: TRBV6-2/TRBV6-3
J gene: TRBJ2-1
clone size: NA
CDR3 DNA: TGTGCCAGCAGTAATTCTCACCGGGGGGCACAGCAGTTCTTC
CDR3 protein: CASSNSHRGAQQFF

D gene: NA
V gene: TRBV29-1
J gene: TRBJ1-2
clone size: NA
CDR3 DNA: TGCAGCGTTGAAGACCTTTTCGGGGGGGGCTACACCTTC
CDR3 protein: CSVEDLFGGGYTF

D gene: TRBD2
V gene: TRBV5-8
J gene: TRBJ2-3
clone size: NA
CDR3 DNA: TGTGCCAGCAGCAATACCCTAGCGGGGGACCGGGATACGCAGTATTTT
CDR3 protein: CASSNTLAGDRDTQYF

D gene: TRBD1
V gene: TRBV28
J gene: TRBJ1-2
clone size: NA
CDR3 DNA: TGTGCCAGCGAATCGACAGGGAAAAGCTATGGCTACACCTTC
CDR3 protein: CASESTGKSYGYTF

D gene: NA
V gene: TRBV4-2
J gene: TRBJ2-4
clone size: NA
CDR3 DNA: TGTGCCAGCAGCCAAGCGGGGACATCCCAAAACATTCAGTACTTC
CDR3 protein: CASSQAGTSQNIQYF

D gene: TRBD2
V gene: TRBV6-1
J gene: TRBJ2-6
clone size: NA
CDR3 DNA: TGTGCCAGCAGTGACGTCAGGGGACTAGCGGGGGGGCCTGGGGCCAACGTCCTGACTTTC
CDR3 protein: CASSDVRGLAGGPGANVLTF

D gene: TRBD2
V gene: TRBV5-1
J gene: TRBJ2-3
clone size: NA
CDR3 DNA: TGCGCCAGCAGCTTGGCCCTTAGCGGGAGGTTGGCAGATACGCAGTATTTT
CDR3 protein: CASSLALSGRLADTQYF

D gene: NA
V gene: TRBV18
J gene: TRBJ2-1
clone size: NA
CDR3 DNA: TGTGCCAGCTCACCGACGATGGCAGGGATTCGTCAGGAGCAGTTCTTC
CDR3 protein: CASSPTMAGIRQEQFF

D gene: NA
V gene: TRBV28
J gene: TRBJ1-1
clone size: NA
CDR3 DNA: TGTGCCAGCAGTAGGGGATTAAGGTACACTGAAGCTTTCTTT
CDR3 protein: CASSRGLRYTEAFF

D gene: TRBD1
V gene: TRBV3-1/TRBV3-2
J gene: TRBJ1-5
clone size: NA
CDR3 DNA: TGTGCCAGCTCCCGGGACAGGGGGAGCAATCAGCCCCAGCATTTT
CDR3 protein: CASSRDRGSNQPQHF

D gene: NA
V gene: TRBV29-1
J gene: TRBJ1-4
clone size: NA
CDR3 DNA: TGCAGCGTTGGGGCAACTAATGAAAAACTGTTTTTT
CDR3 protein: CSVGATNEKLFF

D gene: TRBD2
V gene: TRBV19
J gene: TRBJ2-1
clone size: NA
CDR3 DNA: TGTGCCAGTGTTTCCGGGAGGCATGAGCAGTTCTTC
CDR3 protein: CASVSGRHEQFF

D gene: TRBD1
V gene: TRBV5-4
J gene: TRBJ1-2
clone size: once
CDR3 DNA: TGTGCCAGCAGCTCCCGACAGGGGCGGTATGGCTACACCTTC
CDR3 protein: CASSSRQGRYGYTF

D gene: NA
V gene: TRBV5-1
J gene: TRBJ2-4
clone size: NA
CDR3 DNA: TGCGCCAGCAGCTTGGGGGATTCACAAACCATTCAGTACTTC
CDR3 protein: CASSLGDSQTIQYF

D gene: NA
V gene: TRBV14
J gene: TRBJ1-2
clone size: NA
CDR3 DNA: TGTGCCAGCAGCCAAGGAGCCCCGTGGTTGGCTAACTATGGCTACACCTTC
CDR3 protein: CASSQGAPWLANYGYTF

D gene: TRBD2
V gene: TRBV5-4
J gene: TRBJ2-1
clone size: NA
CDR3 DNA: TGTGCCAGCAGCTTCCTCGGCGGACTAGGTGAGCAGTTCTTC
CDR3 protein: CASSFLGGLGEQFF

D gene: TRBD1
V gene: TRBV4-1
J gene: TRBJ2-2
clone size: NA
CDR3 DNA: TGCGCCAGCAGCCTTACTCAAGTGACAGGGATCACCGGGGAGCTGTTTTTT
CDR3 protein: CASSLTQVTGITGELFF

D gene: NA
V gene: TRBV18
J gene: TRBJ1-3
clone size: few
CDR3 DNA: TGTGCCAGCTCACGCATGATGGACAGTATAGGAAACACCATATATTTT
CDR3 protein: CASSRMMDSIGNTIYF

D gene: NA
V gene: TRBV2
J gene: TRBJ1-2
clone size: NA
CDR3 DNA: TGTGCCAGCAGTGAAGAGAGGACGGGAGGTTACGGCTACACCTTC
CDR3 protein: CASSEERTGGYGYTF

D gene: TRBD2
V gene: TRBV4-3
J gene: TRBJ2-3
clone size: NA
CDR3 DNA: TGCGCCAGCAGCCAAGATTTAGTAGCGGGGGGGCCGGGTACGCAGTATTTT
CDR3 protein: CASSQDLVAGGPGTQYF

D gene: TRBD2
V gene: TRBV10-3
J gene: TRBJ2-5
clone size: NA
CDR3 DNA: TGTGCCATTTATAGCGGGGGGCCGGGAGAGACCCAGTACTTC
CDR3 protein: CAIYSGGPGETQYF

D gene: TRBD1
V gene: TRBV25-1
J gene: TRBJ2-7
clone size: once
CDR3 DNA: TGTGCCAGCAGTGTCCGACAGGGTGGGGACGAGCAGTACTTC
CDR3 protein: CASSVRQGGDEQYF

D gene: NA
V gene: TRBV19
J gene: TRBJ1-2
clone size: once
CDR3 DNA: TGTGCCAGTAGTATCGGTGGCGGCAACTATGGCTACACCTTC
CDR3 protein: CASSIGGGNYGYTF

D gene: TRBD1
V gene: TRBV9
J gene: TRBJ1-2
clone size: NA
CDR3 DNA: TGTGCCAGCAGTGAAGGACAGGGGGTGAAGGGCTACACCTTC
CDR3 protein: CASSEGQGVKGYTF

D gene: NA
V gene: TRBV11-3
J gene: TRBJ2-7
clone size: once
CDR3 DNA: TGTGCCAGCAGCTTTAGCAGAGGCTCCTACGAGCAGTACTTC
CDR3 protein: CASSFSRGSYEQYF

D gene: NA
V gene: TRBV15
J gene: TRBJ2-7
clone size: NA
CDR3 DNA: TGTGCCACCAGATCTGCAGAGAGCTCCTACGAGCAGTACTTC
CDR3 protein: CATRSAESSYEQYF

D gene: NA
V gene: TRBV29-1
J gene: TRBJ2-7
clone size: few
CDR3 DNA: TGCAGCTGTAGACAGTCCTACGAGCAGTACTTC
CDR3 protein: CSCRQSYEQYF

D gene: NA
V gene: TRBV6-5
J gene: TRBJ2-7
clone size: NA
CDR3 DNA: TGTGCCAGCAGTTACTCCAGCCTCAACTACGAGCAGTACTTC
CDR3 protein: CASSYSSLNYEQYF

D gene: TRBD2
V gene: TRBV24-1
J gene: TRBJ2-5
clone size: many
CDR3 DNA: TGTGCCACCAGTGACCTAGCGGGAGACCAAGAGACCCAGTACTTC
CDR3 protein: CATSDLAGDQETQYF

D gene: NA
V gene: TRBV7-3
J gene: TRBJ1-2
clone size: NA
CDR3 DNA: TGTGCCAGCAGCCCGGGACGGGGAAGGAACTACACCTTC
CDR3 protein: CASSPGRGRNYTF

D gene: NA
V gene: TRBV4-1
J gene: TRBJ1-5
clone size: NA
CDR3 DNA: TGCGCCAGCAGCCAAGATTCGGGGAGGGCAGCTTTTTTTCGATATCAGCCCCAGCATTTT
CDR3 protein: CASSQDSGRAAFFRYQPQHF

D gene: NA
V gene: TRBV7-9
J gene: TRBJ1-1
clone size: NA
CDR3 DNA: TGTGCCAGCAGCTTAGTTGGGAGCCCGACCACTGAAGCTTTCTTT
CDR3 protein: CASSLVGSPTTEAFF

D gene: NA
V gene: TRBV7-2
J gene: TRBJ1-1
clone size: NA
CDR3 DNA: TGTGCCAGCAGCTTACTCCACACGGACGGAACTGAAGCTTTCTTT
CDR3 protein: CASSLLHTDGTEAFF

D gene: NA
V gene: TRBV5-1
J gene: TRBJ1-1
clone size: NA
CDR3 DNA: TGCGCCAGCAGCCTGGGGACGGTGAACACTGAAGCTTTCTTT
CDR3 protein: CASSLGTVNTEAFF

D gene: TRBD1
V gene: TRBV11-2
J gene: TRBJ1-3
clone size: NA
CDR3 DNA: TGTGCCAGCAGCATGACAGGGGGCGCTGGAAACACCATATATTTT
CDR3 protein: CASSMTGGAGNTIYF

D gene: NA
V gene: TRBV6-6
J gene: TRBJ2-3
clone size: NA
CDR3 DNA: TGTGCCAGCAGCCCACCCCCGCAGCTTAGCACAGATACGCAGTATTTT
CDR3 protein: CASSPPPQLSTDTQYF

D gene: TRBD1
V gene: TRBV11-2
J gene: TRBJ1-3
clone size: NA
CDR3 DNA: TGTGCCAGCAGCGAAAGGGGACAGACCGGAAACACCATATATTTT
CDR3 protein: CASSERGQTGNTIYF

D gene: NA
V gene: TRBV5-1
J gene: TRBJ2-7
clone size: NA
CDR3 DNA: TGCGCCAGCAGCTTGGGAAACGAGCAGTACTTC
CDR3 protein: CASSLGNEQYF

D gene: NA
V gene: TRBV30
J gene: TRBJ1-2
clone size: once
CDR3 DNA: TGTGCCTGGAATAGGGGCTCGTTCTATGGCTACACCTTC
CDR3 protein: CAWNRGSFYGYTF

D gene: NA
V gene: TRBV18
J gene: TRBJ1-6
clone size: NA
CDR3 DNA: TGTGCCAGCTCACGGGACACTGGTGGGAATTCACCCCTCCACTTT
CDR3 protein: CASSRDTGGNSPLHF

D gene: TRBD1
V gene: TRBV10-3
J gene: TRBJ1-1
clone size: NA
CDR3 DNA: TGTGCCATCAGTACCGGACAGGCTGAAGCTTTCTTT
CDR3 protein: CAISTGQAEAFF

D gene: NA
V gene: TRBV28
J gene: TRBJ1-3
clone size: few
CDR3 DNA: TGTGCCAGCAGTCCACCCCAGGCCGCTTTCTCTGGAAACACCATATATTTT
CDR3 protein: CASSPPQAAFSGNTIYF